The source of this TCR beta chain is a study of blood T cell repertoires in COVID-19 (TCRdb year 2020). Concerning the study at large: The collaborator samples originated in the United States, Italy and Spain and spanned the acute and convalescent phases of COVID-19. The sample metadata nearly always contained a de-identified subject ID, COVID-19 status, age in years and sex. The samples were drawn from two sources: the first 160 participants of the ongoing ImmuneRACE study, and 1,254 subjects contributed by 6 global collaborators. The repertoires were made available in a free public database intended to serve as a resource for research on the immune response to SARS-CoV-2. The material from the prospective study consisted of cDNA or gDNA derived from T cells, B-cell-depleted T cells, or PBMCs. Deeply sampled blood TCRbeta repertoires from subjects exposed to, actively infected with, or recovered from COVID-19 were included in the dataset. Where available, HLA class I and class II types were obtained from metadata supplied by the sample provider rather than from assay-based typing. Overall study outcomes, separate from this receptor: Clinical and demographic metadata were provided uncurated, with the amount varying by source and participant.

Taken from the germline V gene (reference sequence), the CDR1 and CDR2 loops are WNHNN and SYGVQD. The CDR3 measures 15 amino acids from cysteine to phenylalanine. The DNA shown is the 45-base CDR3, in frame from base 1. The V end gives up 6 bases and the J end 4 bases, leaving 4 bases in the junction not matched to a gene. Turning to this clone: The target of this receptor is not known. Base qualities are not recorded, but no much larger clone differs from it by a single base.

TCRbeta CDR3 regions were amplified from genomic DNA using the immunoSEQ Assay, a bias-controlled multiplex PCR. In the original analysis: The number of nucleated cells in each sample was estimated by amplification of reference gene primers within the assay. To quantify the absolute abundance of each unique TCRbeta CDR3 rearrangement, sequence reads were collapsed and filtered. For each sample, productive Simpson clonality was calculated by taking the square root of Simpson's diversity index across productive rearrangements. Drawn from immuneACCESS, this table holds only the in-frame rearrangements with V and J called that TCRdb kept. Clones are partly lost; checked studies trace under half to an unresolved V gene and leave the rest unexplained. V, J and clone size were drawn from that table, and D and trimming were deduced from the DNA. The sample includes about 400,000 clones, with approximately 86% observed a single time. The top ten hold roughly 6.6% of the sample.

One collaborating source in Seattle enrolled patients while the patients were actively infected and followed the patients over time throughout the course of disease. Collaborating institutions collected whole blood in K2EDTA tubes following their own protocols. For TCRbeta analysis, collaborators shipped samples in one of three forms: frozen whole blood, isolated PBMCs, or DNA extracted from either of those sample types. The receptor comes from a woman aged 60 to 75 with COVID-19, enrolled during active disease. The specimen sequenced was peripheral blood. The chain employs TRBV10-1 and TRBJ2-2; 11 central nucleotides agree with TRBD2. The CDR3 protein is CASSTTSGVTGELFF. The nucleotide sequence is TGCGCCAGCAGCACGACTAGCGGGGTCACCGGGGAGCTGTTTTTT.